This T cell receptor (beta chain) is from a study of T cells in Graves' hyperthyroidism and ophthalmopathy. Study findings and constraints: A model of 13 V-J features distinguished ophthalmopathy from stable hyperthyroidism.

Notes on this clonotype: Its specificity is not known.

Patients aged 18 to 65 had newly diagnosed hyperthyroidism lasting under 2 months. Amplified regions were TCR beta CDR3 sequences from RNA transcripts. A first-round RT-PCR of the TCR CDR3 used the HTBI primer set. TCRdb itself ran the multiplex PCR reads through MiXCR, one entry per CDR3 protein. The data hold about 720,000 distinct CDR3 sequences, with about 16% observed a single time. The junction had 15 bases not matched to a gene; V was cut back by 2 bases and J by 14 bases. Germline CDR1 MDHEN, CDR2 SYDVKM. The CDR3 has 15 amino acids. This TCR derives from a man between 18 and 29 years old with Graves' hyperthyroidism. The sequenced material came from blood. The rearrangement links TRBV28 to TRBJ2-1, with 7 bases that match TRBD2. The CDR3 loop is CASSLGPLAGAWKFF. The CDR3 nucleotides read TGTGCCAGCAGTTTAGGCCCCCTGGCGGGAGCGTGGAAGTTCTTC.